Each of the 32 T cell receptor beta chains below was sequenced from the same sample in a study of monozygotic twins with inflammatory bowel disease. With the 5' RACE reads reprocessed, TCRdb shows one record per CDR3 protein and no DNA. This repertoire comprises about 440,000 distinct CDR3 sequences; its ten largest clones make up about 2.6%. Sequencing was performed on blood. The receptors shown here come from a human donor with ulcerative colitis or Crohn's disease, or a healthy co-twin of an affected twin (not recorded which).

The CDR3 loop is CASSGGGAFGEQYF. The chain combines TRBV5-1 with TRBJ2-7; TCRdb indicates TRBD1, and absent DNA this call remains unverified. Germline V gene lookup returns CDR1 SGHRS and CDR2 YFSETQ. The CDR3 runs to 14 residues.

The rearrangement joins TRBV12-3 or TRBV12-4 to TRBJ1-1; TCRdb gives TRBD1 as the D gene, but with no DNA this cannot be confirmed. This CDR3 has 12 amino acids. The CDR3 sequence: CASKGTHLGAFF.

V is TRBV19 and J is TRBJ1-6; the TCRdb call, TRBD1, lacks DNA for checking. CDR3 size: 13 residues. Germline CDR1 and CDR2: LNHDA and SQIVND (reference sequence). The CDR3: CASKDSINSPLHF.

The V and J genes are TRBV7-9 and TRBJ1-1; there is no DNA to check the TCRdb D call of TRBD1. Germline assignment: CDR1 SEHNR and CDR2 FQNEAQ (reference sequence). The CDR3 sequence is 15 residues long. CDR3 sequence reads: CASSLLGGLNTEAFF. Complete variable domain (other parts from reference TRBV7-9 and TRBJ1-1): DTGVSQNPRHKITKRGQNVTFRCDPISEHNRLYWYRQTLGQGPEFLTYFQNEAQLEKSRLLSDRFSAERPKGSFSTLEIQRTEQGDSAMYLCASSLLGGLNTEAFFGQGTRLTVV.

The rearrangement links TRBV18 to TRBJ2-7; with no DNA, the TCRdb D assignment of TRBD2 cannot be verified. The CDR3 is 16 amino acids. Per the germline V gene, CDR1 is KGHSH and CDR2 is LQKENI. The CDR3 spells CASSPQDTSGNYEQYF.

The chain combines TRBV7-3 with TRBJ1-1. Germline-derived CDR1 and CDR2 are SGHTA and FQGTGA. The CDR3 loop spans 14 amino acids. This chain's CDR3 is CASSLNSYTTEAFF.

This sequence joins TRBV4-1 and TRBJ2-3; TCRdb picks TRBD2, but there is no DNA to check that call. The germline V gene has CDR1 MGHRA and CDR2 YSYEKL. The CDR3 covers 15 residues. The CDR3 is CASSPPLAGMVTQYF.

The chain couples TRBV11-2 to TRBJ1-1. The germline V gene encodes CDR1 SGHAT and CDR2 FQNNGV. There are 14 residues in the CDR3. This CDR3 reads CASSHRDSLREAFF.

J is TRBJ2-3 and V is TRBV7-2. This CDR3 spans 13 amino acids. From germline, CDR1 is SGHTA and CDR2 FQGNSA. This chain's CDR3 is CASSLGLGYTQYF.

V usage is TRBV19 and J usage is TRBJ2-7; the TCRdb call, TRBD1, lacks DNA for checking. Germline-derived CDR1 and CDR2 are LNHDA and SQIVND (reference sequence). The CDR3 covers 15 residues. Here the CDR3 reads CASSATGTGPYEQYF.

The chain joins TRBV29-1 to TRBJ2-7; TCRdb picks TRBD2, but there is no DNA to check that call. The CDR3 length is 13 residues. Germline V gene sequence: CDR1 SQVTM, CDR2 ANQGSEA. The CDR3 loop reads CSVVLAASYEQYF.

The genes are TRBV12-3 or TRBV12-4 and TRBJ1-5; TCRdb outputs TRBD1, but without DNA this stays unchecked. CDR3 length: 12 amino acids. The CDR3 reads CASTDYRTGQHF.

This sequence joins TRBV12-3 or TRBV12-4 and TRBJ2-1; without DNA, the TCRdb call of TRBD2 cannot be checked. The CDR3 sequence is 14 residues long. The CDR3: CASSLREGPPEQFF.

The chain uses TRBV28 and TRBJ2-4. Germline CDR1 MDHEN, CDR2 SYDVKM. The CDR3 has 14 amino acids. The CDR3 sequence: CASISYLTKNIQYF.

This chain joins TRBV30 and TRBJ1-2; the TRBD1 assignment by TCRdb is unverifiable without DNA. The CDR3 is 12 amino acids. Germline V gene data show CDR1 as GTSNPN and CDR2 as SVGIG (reference sequence). The CDR3 reads CAWNAGNYGYTF.

This chain uses TRBV5-1 with TRBJ1-1; TCRdb designates TRBD1, a call that cannot be tested without DNA. The CDR3 runs 15 residues. Germline lookup yields CDR1 SGHRS and CDR2 YFSETQ. The CDR3 sequence is CASSLAVDIEAEAFF.

The rearrangement uses TRBV11-1 and TRBJ2-1; TCRdb outputs TRBD2, but without DNA this stays unchecked. The CDR3 sequence is 16 residues long. Germline CDR1 SGHAT, CDR2 FQDESV (reference sequence). The CDR3 reads CASSSQLAGGENEQFF.

The chain recombines TRBV5-5 with TRBJ1-1. CDR1 and CDR2 (germline): SGHKS, YYEKEE (reference sequence). The CDR3 has 13 residues. The CDR3 protein is CASRSGKNTEAFF.

This rearrangement joins TRBV15 to TRBJ2-7; with no DNA, the TCRdb D assignment of TRBD1 cannot be verified. Germline V gene data show CDR1 as LNHNV and CDR2 as YYDKDF (reference sequence). The CDR3 sequence is 17 residues long. The CDR3: CATSRDYPGQGNYEQYF. The complete variable domain, with remaining parts taken from reference TRBV15 and TRBJ2-7, reads DAMVIQNPRYQVTQFGKPVTLSCSQTLNHNVMYWYQQKSSQAPKLLFHYYDKDFNNEADTPDNFQSRRPNTSFCFLDIRSPGLGDTAMYLCATSRDYPGQGNYEQYFGPGTRLTVT.

The rearrangement joins TRBV6-5 to TRBJ2-3; TCRdb proposes TRBD1, but this gene call is untestable without DNA. The V gene's germline CDR1 is MNHEY and CDR2 SVGAGI. This CDR3 region has 15 residues. The CDR3 sequence: CASSYGTGRIDTQYF.

The chain recombines TRBV5-1 with TRBJ2-1; TCRdb designates TRBD2, a call that cannot be tested without DNA. CDR1 and CDR2 (germline): SGHRS, YFSETQ. This CDR3 is built from 15 residues. This CDR3 reads CASSFGSSGGNEQFF.

This chain joins TRBV30 and TRBJ1-2; TCRdb reports TRBD1, a call that lacks DNA to check it against. CDR1 is GTSNPN and CDR2 is SVGIG in the germline V gene (reference sequence). The CDR3 length is 13 residues. The CDR3 protein is CAWTPVGSYGYTF.

The chain recombines TRBV20-1 with TRBJ2-1. The V gene's germline CDR1 is DFQATT and CDR2 SNEGSKA (reference sequence). The CDR3 runs to 11 residues. CDR3: CSARGSLEQFF.

CDR3 sequence: CASSPDRVGTGELFF. The chain carries TRBV12-3 or TRBV12-4 and TRBJ2-2; TCRdb designates TRBD1, a call that cannot be tested without DNA. The CDR3 runs 15 residues.

The rearrangement uses TRBV13 and TRBJ2-1; the TCRdb call, TRBD2, lacks DNA for checking. Germline V gene sequence: CDR1 PRHDT, CDR2 FYEKMQ (reference sequence). This CDR3 comprises 16 residues. CDR3 in amino acids: CASSYLRATGGKGQFF.

The chain joins TRBV6-6 to TRBJ1-5; the D call from TCRdb, TRBD1, cannot be confirmed without DNA. This CDR3 contains 13 residues. Germline CDR1 reads MNHNY; CDR2 reads SVGAGI (reference sequence). CDR3 protein: CATRTGGNQPQHF.

The genes are TRBV11-2 and TRBJ1-2; TCRdb's D call of TRBD1 is untestable without DNA. The germline V gene has CDR1 SGHAT and CDR2 FQNNGV. CDR3 length equals 14 residues. The CDR3 spells CASSLADRDGGYTF.

The chain employs TRBV25-1 and TRBJ2-4; TCRdb designates TRBD1, a call that cannot be tested without DNA. In germline, CDR1 is MGHDK, CDR2 SYGVNS. The CDR3 contains 16 residues. The CDR3 loop reads CASSLSGGRGKNIQYF.

J is TRBJ2-2 and V is TRBV7-8; TCRdb outputs TRBD2, but without DNA this stays unchecked. The V gene's germline CDR1 is SGHVS and CDR2 FQNEAQ. The CDR3 sequence is 17 residues long. The CDR3 protein is CASSPNRGGVNTGELFF.

The chain carries TRBV7-2 and TRBJ2-3. This CDR3 has 15 amino acids. Germline V lookup: CDR1 SGHTA, CDR2 FQGNSA. The CDR3: CASSLEQRSTDTQYF.

This chain joins TRBV10-3 and TRBJ2-7. The CDR3 extends over 12 amino acids. The V gene's germline CDR1 is ENHRY and CDR2 SYGVKD. The CDR3 here is CATNDASYEQYF.

The chain links TRBV19 to TRBJ2-3. CDR3 length: 12 amino acids. In germline, CDR1 is LNHDA, CDR2 SQIVND (reference sequence). CDR3 loop: CASRTPGDTQYF.